The 5 T cell receptor beta chains below were found in one sample sequenced in a study of cytomegalovirus exposure and HLA in healthy donors. The PCR had 60 Vbeta and 13 Jbeta primers. Assay: immunoSEQ multiplex PCR; the TCRdb copy retains only in-frame clones and omits some. Of some 98,000 clones in the sample, roughly three quarters were seen once. The sample taken for sequencing was PBMCs. These receptors were collected from a female donor in good health and CMV-seronegative.

Only a few counts were recorded for this clone. The V and J genes are TRBV29-1 and TRBJ1-2; TRBD1 is a possible D gene (5 bases). The CDR3 has 14 residues. V was cut by 3 bases and J by 4 bases, with 15 bases left in between. Germline V CDR1 and CDR2: SQVTM, ANQGSEA. CDR3 nucleotide sequence: TGCAGCGTTGATAGAGACAGCCATAGCTATGGCTACACCTTC. It specifies CSVDRDSHSYGYTF.

This clone occurred a few times. The V and J genes are TRBV2 and TRBJ1-1, with 9 bases that match TRBD1. V trimming: 11 bases; J trimming: 0 bases; junction bases outside the gene matches: 1. The CDR3 has 12 amino acids. Germline V gives CDR1 SNHLY, CDR2 FYNNEI. For the CDR3, the DNA is TGTGCCGGACAGGGGTTGAACACTGAAGCTTTCTTT. Its protein is CAGQGLNTEAFF.

The chain is built from TRBV7-3 and TRBJ1-2; 10 nucleotides agree with TRBD1. Looked up from germline, CDR1 is SGHTA and CDR2 is FQGTGA. This CDR3 is 13 amino acids long. J gave up 4 bases and V 6 bases, and 2 bases lay outside the gene matches. The CDR3 DNA reads TGTGCCAGCAGTTGGGACAGGGGCTATGGCTACACCTTC. This translates into CASSWDRGYGYTF. Complete variable domain (other parts from reference TRBV7-3 and TRBJ1-2): GAGVSQTPSNKVTEKGKYVELRCDPISGHTALYWYRQSLGQGPEFLIYFQGTGAADDSGLPNDRFFAVRPEGSVSTLKIQRTERGDSAVYLCASSWDRGYGYTFGSGTRLTVV.

The genes are TRBV28 and TRBJ1-2, with D perhaps matching TRBD1 (6 bases). The germline V gene has CDR1 MDHEN and CDR2 SYDVKM. The ends were cut back, 11 bases at V and 5 bases at J, with 12 bases in the middle. The CDR3 consists of 11 residues. CDR3 in amino acids: CAGGQPYGYTF. The CDR3 DNA sequence: TGTGCCGGAGGACAGCCATATGGCTACACCTTC.

In this sample, this clone turned up a few times. The rearrangement links TRBV6-4 to TRBJ1-2, with D maybe TRBD1 (5 bases). Per the germline V gene, CDR1 is MRHNA and CDR2 is SNTAGT. Trimming removed 4 bases at V and 4 bases at J, with 16 bases between. The CDR3 runs to 15 residues. The chain's CDR3 is CASSANSDSFYGYTF. DNA for the CDR3: TGTGCCAGCAGTGCTAATTCCGACAGCTTCTATGGCTACACCTTC.